This T cell receptor (beta chain) is drawn from a study of regulatory T cells in long-lasting Graves disease. Study-level results: Persistent disease preferred TRBV28, TRBJ1-2 and TRBJ2-5; new disease, TRBV20-1 and TRBJ2-1. Whereas new patients shared some 990 public clonotypes, persistent patients shared more, at about 3,000.

The CDR3 length is 11 residues. The germline CDR1 and CDR2 sequences are LGHDT and YNNKEL (reference sequence). Trimming took 2 bases from V and 8 from J, leaving 6 bases between them. Both iRepertoire HTBI primers and Arm-PCR of CDR3 regions were used to build the TCR beta libraries. TCRdb reprocessed the multiplex PCR reads with MiXCR, giving one entry per CDR3 protein. The sample has a few hundred thousand distinct CDR3 sequences; 12% to 15% are singletons. The time point here: newly diagnosed GD, antithyroid drugs for less than 3 months. Extracted RNA from PBMCs served as the source of the TCR library. Many counts were recorded for this clonotype. Its specificity is not known. These data were also reused for a study on T cells in Graves' hyperthyroidism and ophthalmopathy. That paper states: First-round RT-PCR with HTBI primers amplified the TCR CDR3 region.

The chain combines TRBV3-1 with TRBJ1-1, with unresolved D. This TCR was sampled from a woman aged 45-65 years with Graves disease. The sequencing here drew on peripheral blood mononuclear cells (PBMCs), taken at new diagnosis, from a patient treated with antithyroid drugs. The CDR3 DNA reads TGTGCCAGCAGCCAACGGCGAGAAGCTTTCTTT. As protein: CASSQRREAFF.